This T cell receptor beta chain derives from a study of cytomegalovirus exposure and HLA in healthy donors. The table lists this clone with a few counts. The target antigen is unknown. The CDR3 loop spans 12 amino acids. The germline V gene encodes CDR1 MGHRA and CDR2 YSYEKL. The V end lost 1 base, the J end lost 16 bases, and 13 bases lay between the germline ends. Study conclusions and caveats: As confirmed in vitro, a few CMV-associated chains were specific for CMV antigens.

PCR was performed using 60 Vbeta and 13 Jbeta primers. Sequencing was performed with immunoSEQ multiplex PCR; in TCRdb, only in-frame clones are kept and a portion is missing. The sample records some 150,000 clones, more than 75% being singletons. Sequencing was done on a sample of PBMCs. J is TRBJ1-4 and V is TRBV4-1; D not certain. The sequence was obtained from a human donor in good health. The CDR3 nucleotides are TGCGCCAGCAGCCAAGCCGGAGGACCCAAGTTTTTT. It encodes CASSQAGGPKFF.